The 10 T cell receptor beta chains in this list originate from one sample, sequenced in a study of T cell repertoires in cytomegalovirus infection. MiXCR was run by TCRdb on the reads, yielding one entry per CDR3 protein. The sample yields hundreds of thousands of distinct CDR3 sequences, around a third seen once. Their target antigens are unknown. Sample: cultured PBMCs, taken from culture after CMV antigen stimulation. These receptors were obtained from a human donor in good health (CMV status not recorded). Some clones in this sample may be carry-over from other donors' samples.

DNA of the CDR3: TGTGCCAGCAGCTTCAAAGACACTGAAGCTTTCTTT. Encoded protein: CASSFKDTEAFF. The gene calls are TRBV11-2 and TRBJ1-1; D uncertain. Between the trimmed V and J ends, which lost 3 bases and 3 bases, there was a span of 5 bases. Germline loops: CDR1 SGHAT, CDR2 FQNNGV. CDR3 length: 12 amino acids. Variable domain in full (rest from reference TRBV11-2 and TRBJ1-1): EAGVAQSPRYKIIEKRQSVAFWCNPISGHATLYWYQQILGQGPKLLIQFQNNGVVDDSQLPKDRFSAERLKGVDSTLKIQPAKLEDSAVYLCASSFKDTEAFFGQGTRLTVV.

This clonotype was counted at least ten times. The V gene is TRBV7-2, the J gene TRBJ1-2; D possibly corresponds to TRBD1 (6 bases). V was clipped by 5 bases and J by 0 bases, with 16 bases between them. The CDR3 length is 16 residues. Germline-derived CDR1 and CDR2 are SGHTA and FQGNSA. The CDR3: CASSLGGGPPNYGYTF. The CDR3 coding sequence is TGTGCCAGCAGCCTAGGTGGGGGGCCCCCTAACTATGGCTACACCTTC.

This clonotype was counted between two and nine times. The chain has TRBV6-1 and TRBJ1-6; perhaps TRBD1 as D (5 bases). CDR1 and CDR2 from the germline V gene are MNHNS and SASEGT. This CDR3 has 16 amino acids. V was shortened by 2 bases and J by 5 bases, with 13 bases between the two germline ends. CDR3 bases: TGTGCCAGCAGTGAAACCCCGACAGTTGATAATTCACCCCTCCACTTT. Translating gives CASSETPTVDNSPLHF.

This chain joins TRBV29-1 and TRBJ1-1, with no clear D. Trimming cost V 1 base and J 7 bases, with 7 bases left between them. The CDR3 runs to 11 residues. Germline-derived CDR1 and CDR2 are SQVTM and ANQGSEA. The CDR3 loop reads CSVEGGGEAFF. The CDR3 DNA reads TGCAGCGTTGAAGGGGGAGGTGAAGCTTTCTTT.

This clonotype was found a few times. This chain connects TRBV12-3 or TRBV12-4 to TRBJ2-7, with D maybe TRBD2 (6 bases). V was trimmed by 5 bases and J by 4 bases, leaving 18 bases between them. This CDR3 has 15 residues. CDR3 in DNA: TGTGCCAGCAGTCCACAGGTCCGGGGGACGTACGAGCAGTACTTC. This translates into CASSPQVRGTYEQYF.

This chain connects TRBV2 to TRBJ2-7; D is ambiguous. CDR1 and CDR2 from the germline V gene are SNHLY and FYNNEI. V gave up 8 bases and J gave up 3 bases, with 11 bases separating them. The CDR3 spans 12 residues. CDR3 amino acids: CASLGWGYEQYF. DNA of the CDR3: TGTGCCAGCCTGGGGTGGGGCTACGAGCAGTACTTC.

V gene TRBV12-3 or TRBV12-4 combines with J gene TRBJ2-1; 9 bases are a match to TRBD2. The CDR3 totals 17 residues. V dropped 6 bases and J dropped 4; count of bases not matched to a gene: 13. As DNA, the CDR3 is TGTGCCAGCAGAGCCACCACCGGACTAGCGCCGTACAATGAGCAGTTCTTC. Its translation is CASRATTGLAPYNEQFF.

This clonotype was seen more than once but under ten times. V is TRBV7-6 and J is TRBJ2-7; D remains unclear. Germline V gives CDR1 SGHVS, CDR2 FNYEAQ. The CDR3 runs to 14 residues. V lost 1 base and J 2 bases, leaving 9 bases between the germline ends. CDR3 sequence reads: CASSLVGRTYEQYF. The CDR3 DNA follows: TGTGCCAGCAGCTTAGTGGGCAGGACCTACGAGCAGTACTTC.

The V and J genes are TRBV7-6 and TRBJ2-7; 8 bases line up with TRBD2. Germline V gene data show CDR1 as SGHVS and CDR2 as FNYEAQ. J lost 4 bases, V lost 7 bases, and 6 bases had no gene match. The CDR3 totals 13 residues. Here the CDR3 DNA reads TGTGCCAGCATCTTGGCGGGGGGATACGAGCAGTACTTC. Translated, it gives CASILAGGYEQYF.

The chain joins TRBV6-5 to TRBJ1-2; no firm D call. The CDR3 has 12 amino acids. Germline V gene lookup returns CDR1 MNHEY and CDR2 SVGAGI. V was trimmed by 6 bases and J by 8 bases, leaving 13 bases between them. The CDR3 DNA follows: TGTGCCAGCAGACCCGGGCCGACGGGCTACACCTTC. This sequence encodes CASRPGPTGYTF.